A single sample gave rise to the 22 T cell receptor beta chains below, sequenced in a study of T cell responses to AZD1222 COVID-19 vaccine (dated by TCRdb to the early 2020s). To prepare the library, the immunoSEQ multiplex PCR assay was applied. TCRdb's version of the immuneACCESS table is confined to in-frame rearrangements and falls short of the full clone set. An unresolved V gene accounts for under half of the shortfall where checked; the remainder is of unknown origin. Within this sample are 150,000 or so clones, with 85% to 90% of them counted one time only. The ten largest clones capture 1.5% to 2% of the sample. The sample's time point, from its label and the paper: baseline before first vaccination. The sample consisted of peripheral blood, taken on day 0 of AZD1222 vaccination. Every receptor here comes from an adult in good health.

This clone was seen just once. This chain links TRBV3-1 (or the pseudogene TRBV3-2) with TRBJ1-1; the D is unclear. This CDR3 contains 15 residues. Trimming removed 4 bases from V and 0 bases from J, with 12 bases in between. CDR1 is LGHDT, CDR2 YNNKEL, per germline (reference sequence). This CDR3 is CASSPSVLMNTEAFF. DNA for the CDR3: TGTGCCAGCAGCCCATCCGTTCTCATGAACACTGAAGCTTTCTTT.

CDR3 sequence (DNA): TGTGCCAGCAGTTTCGGCAATCAGCCCCAGCATTTT. Amino acids: CASSFGNQPQHF. The V gene is TRBV25-1, the J gene TRBJ1-5; unclear D gene. Per the germline V gene, CDR1 is MGHDK and CDR2 is SYGVNS. CDR3 length: 12 residues. Trimming pared 5 bases from V and 2 bases from J, leaving 4 bases between.

This chain joins TRBV5-1 and TRBJ2-6, with D perhaps being TRBD1 or TRBD2 (5 bases each). Germline V gene sequence: CDR1 SGHRS, CDR2 YFSETQ. The CDR3 consists of 19 residues. With 4 bases removed from V and 1 base from J, the gap between germline ends came to 21 bases. In nucleotides, the CDR3 is TGCGCCAGCAGCCCCGGGACCCTCCCTCGTAGATCTGGGGCCAACGTCCTGACTTTC. Translation gives CASSPGTLPRRSGANVLTF.

The rearrangement joins TRBV5-1 to TRBJ2-6, with D unclear. Trimming stripped 4 bases from V and 4 bases from J, with 12 bases between. The germline V gene has CDR1 SGHRS and CDR2 YFSETQ. This CDR3 is 15 amino acids long. The CDR3 region is CASSPGGIGANVLTF. Written as DNA, the CDR3 is TGCGCCAGCAGCCCGGGTGGAATCGGGGCCAACGTCCTGACTTTC.

The V gene is TRBV18, the J gene TRBJ1-2, with TRBD1 as a possible D gene (5 bases). This CDR3 is built from 13 residues. CDR1 and CDR2 from the germline V gene are KGHSH and LQKENI. V was shortened by 3 bases and J by 3 bases, with 8 bases between the two germline ends. The CDR3 nucleotides read TGTGCCAGCTCACCCGGGACTGACTATGGCTACACCTTC. Translation gives CASSPGTDYGYTF.

The genes are TRBV2 and TRBJ2-3; D is unresolved. Germline V CDR1 and CDR2: SNHLY, FYNNEI. The CDR3 length is 15 residues. V was shortened by 3 bases and J by 1 base, with 11 bases between the two germline ends. CDR3 nucleotide sequence: TGTGCCAGCAGTGAGGGCGCGATGGGCACAGATACGCAGTATTTT. The encoded protein is CASSEGAMGTDTQYF.

The chain links TRBV6-5 to TRBJ1-1, with 7 bases aligning to TRBD1. Germline trimming cut 7 bases from V and 3 bases from J; bases unmatched to any gene: 5. The germline V gene encodes CDR1 MNHEY and CDR2 SVGAGI. This CDR3 has 13 residues. The CDR3 here is CASKTGSYTEAFF. CDR3 DNA sequence: TGTGCCAGCAAGACAGGGAGTTACACTGAAGCTTTCTTT.

In this sample, this clone turned up once. The chain joins TRBV29-1 to TRBJ1-2; TRBD1 is a possible D gene (5 bases). Germline loops: CDR1 SQVTM, CDR2 ANQGSEA. CDR3 length: 12 residues. Trimming left V 4 bases short and J 4 bases short, with 10 bases between. In nucleotides, the CDR3 is TGCAGCGTTGGTGACAGCACCTATGGCTACACCTTC. Its protein is CSVGDSTYGYTF.

The V gene is TRBV5-1, the J gene TRBJ1-3; tentatively, D is TRBD1 (6 bases). The CDR3 has 15 residues. Germline CDR1 SGHRS, CDR2 YFSETQ. V was shortened by 4 bases and J by 4 bases, with 15 bases between the two germline ends. The CDR3 DNA reads as TGCGCCAGCAGCCCTTACGGGGGGCCAGGAAACACCATATATTTT. Protein: CASSPYGGPGNTIYF.

The CDR3 region is CASREGDTLGSPLHF. DNA of the CDR3: TGCGCCAGCCGGGAGGGGGATACACTCGGTTCACCCCTCCACTTT. The chain combines TRBV5-1 with TRBJ1-6, with D perhaps matching TRBD1 (6 bases). Germline CDR1 is SGHRS and CDR2 is YFSETQ. Trimming took off 7 bases at V and 9 bases at J, with 20 bases between the two ends. This CDR3 has 15 amino acids.

This CDR3 is CASSLRTTGAFDTQYF. The CDR3 DNA is TGTGCCAGCAGCTTAAGGACTACAGGTGCTTTCGATACGCAGTATTTT. The chain carries TRBV7-9 and TRBJ2-3; D is perhaps TRBD2 (6 bases). The V end was cut by 2 bases, the J end by 6 bases, with 18 bases between. CDR1 is SEHNR, CDR2 FQNEAQ, per germline (reference sequence). The length of the CDR3 is 16 residues.

The chain combines TRBV7-8 with TRBJ2-2; D might be TRBD1 (7 bases). V lost 5 bases to trimming and J lost 1 base, with 20 bases between them. The CDR3 is 18 residues long. Germline V lookup: CDR1 SGHVS, CDR2 FQNEAQ. The CDR3 reads CASSVKGGTVLNTGELFF. As DNA, the CDR3 is TGTGCCAGCAGCGTGAAAGGAGGGACAGTGCTGAACACCGGGGAGCTGTTTTTT.

The rearrangement joins TRBV9 to TRBJ1-6; D not certain. V was shortened by 4 bases and J by 7 bases, with 6 bases between the two germline ends. The length of the CDR3 is 12 residues. The germline V gene encodes CDR1 SGDLS and CDR2 YYNGEE. Here the CDR3 reads CASSTQNSPLHF. CDR3 nucleotides: TGTGCCAGCAGCACCCAAAATTCACCCCTCCACTTT.

With regard to this clone: One junction end does not reproduce the germline sequence, and a read error may be involved. The chain uses TRBV18 and TRBJ2-3; weak D call: TRBD1 (6 bases). The CDR3 has 14 residues. Looked up from germline, CDR1 is KGHSH and CDR2 is LQKENI. The CDR3 coding sequence is TGTGCCAGCTCACCAAGCAGGGGCACCGATACGCAGTATTTT. Translation gives CASSPSRGTDTQYF.

The chain links TRBV6-5 to TRBJ1-3; 8 bases align to TRBD1. CDR3 length equals 15 residues. V lost 6 bases to trimming and J lost 1 base; unmatched junction nucleotides: 5. Germline CDR1 reads MNHEY; CDR2 reads SVGAGI. DNA of the CDR3: TGTGCCAGCAGCATACAGGGGGGGTCTGGAAACACCATATATTTT. This sequence encodes CASSIQGGSGNTIYF.

DNA for the CDR3: TGTGCCAGTAGTATAGTATTCCAGGGGCCGATGAACACTGAAGCTTTCTTT. Its protein is CASSIVFQGPMNTEAFF. V and J are TRBV19 and TRBJ1-1; maybe TRBD1 (6 bases). Germline values: CDR1 LNHDA, CDR2 SQIVND (reference sequence). V gave up 1 base and J gave up 0 bases, with 15 bases separating them. This CDR3 comprises 17 residues.

There are a few counts of this clone. The chain combines TRBV6-2 or TRBV6-3 with TRBJ2-7; 12 nucleotides align to TRBD2. CDR1 and CDR2 (germline): MNHEY, SVGEGT. The CDR3 runs to 15 residues. J was trimmed by 1 base and V by 4 bases; bases with no gene match: 2. For the CDR3, the DNA is TGTGCCAGCAGTTTTGGACTAGCGGGATCCTACGAGCAGTACTTC. This encodes CASSFGLAGSYEQYF.

This clone was observed once. The gene calls are TRBV7-9 and TRBJ2-1; TRBD1 aligns across 8 bases. The CDR3 runs to 14 residues. V dropped 7 bases and J dropped 9; count of bases not matched to a gene: 11. Germline V gives CDR1 SEHNR, CDR2 FQNEAQ (reference sequence). The CDR3 region is CASKTGTGLGEQFF. DNA for the CDR3: TGTGCCAGCAAGACCGGGACAGGTTTAGGTGAGCAGTTCTTC.

A single count supports this clone. This chain connects TRBV18 to TRBJ1-5, with 10 bases identical to TRBD1. Germline lookup yields CDR1 KGHSH and CDR2 LQKENI. The V gene end was trimmed by 5 bases and the J gene end by 6 bases; junction bases not matched to a gene: 4. This CDR3 has 14 residues. CDR3 bases: TGTGCCAGCTCAAGGGGACAGGGGCTTCAGCCCCAGCATTTT. This codes for CASSRGQGLQPQHF.

V usage is TRBV19 and J usage is TRBJ1-6; D is ambiguous. This CDR3 is built from 15 residues. CDR1 is LNHDA and CDR2 is SQIVND in the germline V gene (reference sequence). V was cut by 7 bases and J by 6 bases, with 16 bases left in between. The CDR3: CASNPIADPNSPLHF. The CDR3, as DNA: TGTGCCAGTAACCCCATTGCAGACCCTAATTCACCCCTCCACTTT. The full variable domain, rest sourced from reference TRBV19 and TRBJ1-6, is DGGITQSPKYLFRKEGQNVTLSCEQNLNHDAMYWYRQDPGQGLRLIYYSQIVNDFQKGDIAEGYSVSREKKESFPLTVTSAQKNPTAFYLCASNPIADPNSPLHFGNGTRLTVT.

In its sample, this clone was seen once. V gene TRBV29-1 combines with J gene TRBJ1-2; a possible D gene is TRBD1 (6 bases). Germline V gene sequence: CDR1 SQVTM, CDR2 ANQGSEA. The V and J ends lost 2 bases and 5 bases respectively, with 18 bases between them. This CDR3 is 15 amino acids long. CDR3 sequence: CSVEKPGQLNYGYTF. The CDR3 DNA reads TGCAGCGTTGAAAAACCTGGACAGTTAAATTATGGCTACACCTTC.

This clone was recorded once. This rearrangement joins TRBV13 to TRBJ1-1, with 7 nucleotides matching TRBD1. The CDR3 sequence is 13 residues long. V shed 5 bases and J 5 bases; nucleotides not matched to a gene: 5. CDR1 is PRHDT, CDR2 FYEKMQ, per germline (reference sequence). CDR3 DNA sequence: TGTGCCAGCAGCCCCGACAGGGAAACTGAAGCTTTCTTT. The encoded protein is CASSPDRETEAFF.